The 9 T cell receptor beta chains reported below all come from one sample, sequenced in a study of spatial heterogeneity in lung cancer. TCRdb processed the 5' RACE reads anew with MiXCR; each CDR3 protein has one entry. The repertoire holds tens of thousands of distinct CDR3 sequences, with 7.5% to 10% as singletons. Stated time point: sample taken at primary tumor resection. In each case, whole RNA from tumor, nontumor lung or frozen PBMC was sequenced unsorted. The sequences come from PBMCs, collected at surgery. Source of these receptors: a male donor with early-stage non-small cell lung cancer.

This chain links TRBV29-1 with TRBJ1-4; D unclear. The CDR3 is 13 amino acids. Germline V gene data show CDR1 as SQVTM and CDR2 as ANQGSEA. Trimming took 7 bases from V and 1 from J, leaving 10 bases between them. The CDR3 loop reads CSALDGTNEKLFF. CDR3 sequence (DNA): TGCAGCGCGTTAGACGGAACTAATGAAAAACTGTTTTTT.

The chain carries TRBV5-1 and TRBJ2-5; D remains unclear. This CDR3 contains 14 residues. Germline V gene sequence: CDR1 SGHRS, CDR2 YFSETQ. Trimming took 0 bases from V and 1 from J, leaving 7 bases between them. CDR3 sequence (DNA): TGCGCCAGCAGCTTGGCCTTTAGCCAAGAGACCCAGTACTTC. Protein product: CASSLAFSQETQYF.

This clonotype was picked up a small number of times. The chain couples TRBV27 to TRBJ1-6; no clear D. CDR3 length: 15 amino acids. Trimming shortened V by 7 bases and J by 0 bases, and 10 bases separated the two germline ends. Looked up from germline, CDR1 is MNHEY and CDR2 is SMNVEV (reference sequence). As DNA, the CDR3 is TGTGCCAGCATGGTCGGTAGCTCCTATAATTCACCCCTCCACTTT. This translates into CASMVGSSYNSPLHF.

Many counts were recorded for this clonotype. This chain links TRBV2 with TRBJ2-3; D is perhaps TRBD2 (7 bases). The CDR3 sequence is 15 residues long. Germline V CDR1 and CDR2: SNHLY, FYNNEI. V lost 1 base, J lost 4 bases, and 12 bases lay in between. CDR3 nucleotides: TGTGCCAGCAGTGAAGGAAGGGGGGGCCCAGATACGCAGTATTTT. Translated: CASSEGRGGPDTQYF.

A few counts support this clonotype. This sequence joins TRBV7-9 and TRBJ2-3, with D maybe TRBD1 (6 bases). Germline V gene data show CDR1 as SEHNR and CDR2 as FQNEAQ (reference sequence). The germline V and J ends were trimmed by 4 bases and 5 bases, with 10 bases remaining between them. The CDR3 is 13 amino acids. The CDR3 loop is CASSYRVEDTQYF. DNA of the CDR3: TGTGCCAGCAGCTACAGGGTGGAAGATACGCAGTATTTT.

The J gene is TRBJ1-1, the V gene TRBV29-1; TRBD1 matches 8 bases. V dropped 4 bases and J dropped 1; count of bases not matched to a gene: 2. This CDR3 has 13 residues. CDR1 is SQVTM and CDR2 is ANQGSEA in the germline V gene. This chain's CDR3 is CSVGQGKNTEAFF. In DNA form, the CDR3 reads TGCAGCGTTGGACAGGGGAAGAACACTGAAGCTTTCTTT.

This clonotype was observed a handful of times. This chain connects TRBV12-3 or TRBV12-4 to TRBJ2-7, with D uncertain. This CDR3 has 15 amino acids. Trimming left V 5 bases short and J 0 bases short, with 14 bases between. The CDR3, as DNA: TGTGCCAGCAGTCTCGGACCCGATAGCTCCTACGAGCAGTACTTC. Its translation: CASSLGPDSSYEQYF.

In this sample, this clonotype turned up many times. This chain links TRBV3-1 with TRBJ1-1; D unresolved. Germline CDR1 and CDR2: LGHDT and YNNKEL (reference sequence). The ends were cut back, 0 bases at V and 1 base at J, with 6 bases in the middle. The CDR3 is 14 amino acids. The CDR3 DNA sequence: TGTGCCAGCAGCCAAGAACCCCCGAACACTGAAGCTTTCTTT. Translation: CASSQEPPNTEAFF.

This clonotype was picked up a small number of times. This chain joins TRBV2 and TRBJ1-5; D unclear. Germline CDR1 SNHLY, CDR2 FYNNEI. The CDR3 runs 15 residues. The V gene lost 4 bases and the J gene lost 0 bases, with 10 bases spanning the gap. The CDR3 DNA reads TGTGCCAGCAGTGGGTCCATCAATAGCAATCAGCCCCAGCATTTT. This encodes CASSGSINSNQPQHF.